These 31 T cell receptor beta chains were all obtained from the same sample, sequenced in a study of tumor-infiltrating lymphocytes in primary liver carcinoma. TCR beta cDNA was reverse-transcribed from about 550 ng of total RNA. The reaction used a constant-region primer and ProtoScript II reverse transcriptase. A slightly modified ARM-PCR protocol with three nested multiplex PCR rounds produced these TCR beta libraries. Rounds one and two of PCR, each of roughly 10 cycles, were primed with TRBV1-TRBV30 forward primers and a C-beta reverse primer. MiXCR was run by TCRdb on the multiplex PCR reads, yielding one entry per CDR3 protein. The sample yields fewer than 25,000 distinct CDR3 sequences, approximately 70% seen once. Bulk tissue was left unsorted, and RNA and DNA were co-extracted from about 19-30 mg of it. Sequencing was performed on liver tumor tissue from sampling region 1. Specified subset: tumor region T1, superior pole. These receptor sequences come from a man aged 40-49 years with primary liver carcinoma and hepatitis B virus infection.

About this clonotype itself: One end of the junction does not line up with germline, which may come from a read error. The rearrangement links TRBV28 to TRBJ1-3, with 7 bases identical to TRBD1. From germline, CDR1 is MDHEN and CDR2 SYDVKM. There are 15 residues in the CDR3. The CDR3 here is CASIPPTGWGNTIYF. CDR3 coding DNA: TGTGCCAGCATTCCCCCGACAGGGTGGGGAAACACCATATATTTC.

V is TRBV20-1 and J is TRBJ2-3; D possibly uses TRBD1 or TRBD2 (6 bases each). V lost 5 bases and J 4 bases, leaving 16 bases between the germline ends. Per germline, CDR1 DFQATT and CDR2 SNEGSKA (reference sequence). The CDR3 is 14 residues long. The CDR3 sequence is CSADGGRAADTQYF. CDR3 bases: TGCAGTGCTGACGGGGGCAGGGCTGCAGATACGCAGTATTTT.

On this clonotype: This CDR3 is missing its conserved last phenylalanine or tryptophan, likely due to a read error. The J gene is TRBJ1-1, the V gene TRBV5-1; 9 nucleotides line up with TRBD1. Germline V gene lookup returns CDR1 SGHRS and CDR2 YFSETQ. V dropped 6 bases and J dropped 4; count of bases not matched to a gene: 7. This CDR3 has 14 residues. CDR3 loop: CASIPDRGVTEAFL. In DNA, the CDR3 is TGCGCCAGCATCCCGGACAGGGGCGTCACTGAAGCTTTCCTT.

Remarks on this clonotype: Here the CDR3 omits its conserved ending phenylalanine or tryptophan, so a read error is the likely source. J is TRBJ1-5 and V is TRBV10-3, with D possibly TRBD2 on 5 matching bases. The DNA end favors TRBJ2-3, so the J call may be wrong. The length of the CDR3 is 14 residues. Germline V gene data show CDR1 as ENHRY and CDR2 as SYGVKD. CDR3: CAISEYEGDQAQYL. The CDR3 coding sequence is TGTGCCATCAGTGAGTATGAGGGCGATCAGGCCCAGTATTTA.

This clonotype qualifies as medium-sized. This CDR3 reads CASSRGRQDSYEQYF. The CDR3 DNA reads TGTGCCAGCAGTAGGGGACGGCAGGATTCCTACGAGCAGTACTTC. The V gene is TRBV28, the J gene TRBJ2-7; D may be TRBD1 or TRBD2 (5 bases each). This CDR3 region has 15 residues. From germline, CDR1 is MDHEN and CDR2 SYDVKM. Trimming took off 5 bases at V and 1 base at J, with 15 bases between the two ends.

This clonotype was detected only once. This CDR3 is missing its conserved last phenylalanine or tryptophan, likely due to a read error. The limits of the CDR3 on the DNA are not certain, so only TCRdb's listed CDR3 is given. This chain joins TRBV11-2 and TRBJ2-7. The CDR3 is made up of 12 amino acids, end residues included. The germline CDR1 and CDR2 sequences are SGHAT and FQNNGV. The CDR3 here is CASSFASYEQYY.

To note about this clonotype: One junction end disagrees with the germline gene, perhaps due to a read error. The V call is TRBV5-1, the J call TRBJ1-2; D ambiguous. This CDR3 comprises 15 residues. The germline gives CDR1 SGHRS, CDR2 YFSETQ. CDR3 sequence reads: CASSLGSGVNYGYIF. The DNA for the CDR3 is TGCGCCAGCAGTCTCGGGAGTGGGGTTAACTATGGCTACATCTTC.

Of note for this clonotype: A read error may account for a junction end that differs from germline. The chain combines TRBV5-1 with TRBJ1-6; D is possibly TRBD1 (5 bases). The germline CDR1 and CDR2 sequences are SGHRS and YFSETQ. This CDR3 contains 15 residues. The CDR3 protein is CASSLAPGLHSPLSF. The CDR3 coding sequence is TGCGCCAGCAGCTTGGCCCCAGGGCTGCATTCACCCCTCAGCTTT. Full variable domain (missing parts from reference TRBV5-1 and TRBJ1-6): KAGVTQTPRYLIKTRGQQVTLSCSPISGHRSVSWYQQTPGQGLQFLFEYFSETQRNKGNFPGRFSGRQFSNSRSEMNVSTLELGDSALYLCASSLAPGLHSPLSFGNGTRLTVT.

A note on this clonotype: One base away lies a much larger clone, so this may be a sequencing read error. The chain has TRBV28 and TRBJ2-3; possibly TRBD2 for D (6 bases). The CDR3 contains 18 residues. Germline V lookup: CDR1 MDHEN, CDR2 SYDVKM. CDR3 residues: CASMGTVQGLRGGDTHYF. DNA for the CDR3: TGTGCCAGCATGGGGACGGTCCAGGGACTTCGTGGGGGAGATACGCATTATTTT.

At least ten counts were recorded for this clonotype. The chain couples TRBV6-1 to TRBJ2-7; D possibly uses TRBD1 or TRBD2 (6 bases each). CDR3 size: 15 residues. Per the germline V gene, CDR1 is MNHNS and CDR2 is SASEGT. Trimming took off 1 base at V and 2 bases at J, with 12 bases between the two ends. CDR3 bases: TGTGCCAGCAGTGAAGGGGGGGCATTAGCCTACGAGCAGTACTTC. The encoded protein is CASSEGGALAYEQYF.

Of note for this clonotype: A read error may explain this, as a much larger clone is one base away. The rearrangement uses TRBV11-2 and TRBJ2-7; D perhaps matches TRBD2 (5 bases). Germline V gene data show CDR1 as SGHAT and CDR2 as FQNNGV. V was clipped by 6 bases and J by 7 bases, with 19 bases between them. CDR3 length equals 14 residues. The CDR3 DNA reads TGTGCCAGCAGTACCATCGGACTCGCCGAGGAGCAGTACTTC. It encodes CASSTIGLAEEQYF.

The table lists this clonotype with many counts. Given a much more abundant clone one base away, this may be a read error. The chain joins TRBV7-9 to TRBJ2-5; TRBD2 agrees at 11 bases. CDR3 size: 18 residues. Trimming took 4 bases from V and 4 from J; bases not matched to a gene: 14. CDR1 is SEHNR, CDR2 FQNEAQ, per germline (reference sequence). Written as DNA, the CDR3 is TGTGCCAGCAGCTCACCGGGGACTAGCGGAGGGTACCGAGAGACCCAGTACTTC. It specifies CASSSPGTSGGYRETQYF.

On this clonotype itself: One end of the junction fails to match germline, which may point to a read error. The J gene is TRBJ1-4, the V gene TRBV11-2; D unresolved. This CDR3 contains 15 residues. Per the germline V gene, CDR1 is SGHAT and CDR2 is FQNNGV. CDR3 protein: CVSSLDGFASGKLFF. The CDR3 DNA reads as TGTGTCAGCAGCTTAGACGGGTTCGCTAGTGGAAAACTGTTTTTT. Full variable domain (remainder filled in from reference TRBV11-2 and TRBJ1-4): EAGVAQSPRYKIIEKRQSVAFWCNPISGHATLYWYQQILGQGPKLLIQFQNNGVVDDSQLPKDRFSAERLKGVDSTLKIQPAKLEDSAVYLCVSSLDGFASGKLFFGSGTQLSVL.

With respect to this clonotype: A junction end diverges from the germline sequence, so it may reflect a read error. The CDR3 DNA reads TGTGCCAGCAGTTTGAGGGGGGCAGGGAGCTACATCTTC. Translated: CASSLRGAGSYIF. This chain uses TRBV12-3 or TRBV12-4 with TRBJ1-2; the D gene is possibly TRBD1 (6 bases). This CDR3 comprises 13 residues.

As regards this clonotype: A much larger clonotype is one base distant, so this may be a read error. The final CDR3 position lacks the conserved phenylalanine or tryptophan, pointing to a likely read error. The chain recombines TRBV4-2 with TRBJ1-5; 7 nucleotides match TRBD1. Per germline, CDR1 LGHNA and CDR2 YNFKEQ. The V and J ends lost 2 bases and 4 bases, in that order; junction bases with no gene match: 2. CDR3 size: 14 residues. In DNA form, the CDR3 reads TGTGCCAGCAGCCAATCAGGGGGGAATCAGCCCCAGCATTTA. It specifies CASSQSGGNQPQHL.

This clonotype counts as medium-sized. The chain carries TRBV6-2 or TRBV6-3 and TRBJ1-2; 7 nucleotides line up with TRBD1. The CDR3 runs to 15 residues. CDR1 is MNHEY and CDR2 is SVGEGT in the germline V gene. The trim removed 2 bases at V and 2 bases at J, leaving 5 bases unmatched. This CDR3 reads CASSYRDRKNYGYTF. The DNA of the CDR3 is TGTGCCAGCAGTTACCGGGACAGAAAAAACTATGGCTACACCTTC.

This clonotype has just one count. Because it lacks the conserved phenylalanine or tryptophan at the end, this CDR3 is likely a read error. The CDR3 DNA reads as TGTGCCAGCAGTTTGGACAGTCATAGCAATCAGCTCCAGCATTCT. Its translation: CASSLDSHSNQLQHS. The V gene is TRBV6-2 or TRBV6-3, the J gene TRBJ1-5, with D possibly TRBD1 on 6 matching bases. This CDR3 has 15 residues. Germline V gene sequence: CDR1 MNHEY, CDR2 SVGEGT.

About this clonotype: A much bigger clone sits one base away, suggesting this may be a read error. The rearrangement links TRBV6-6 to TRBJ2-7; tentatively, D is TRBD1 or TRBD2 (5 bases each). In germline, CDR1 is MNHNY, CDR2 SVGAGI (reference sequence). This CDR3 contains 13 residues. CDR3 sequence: CGSRDQGAYEQYF. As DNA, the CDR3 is TGTGGCAGCAGGGACCAAGGGGCCTACGAGCAGTACTTC.

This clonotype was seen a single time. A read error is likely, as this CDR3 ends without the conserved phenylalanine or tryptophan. CDR3 sequence reads: CAGRYHLDRAYEQYL. The CDR3 DNA reads TGTGCCGGCCGTTACCATCTAGACAGGGCATACGAGCAGTACTTG. V and J are TRBV6-2 or TRBV6-3 and TRBJ2-7; 7 nucleotides agree with TRBD1. With V trimmed by 11 bases and J by 4 bases, 17 bases remained unmatched. Germline V gives CDR1 MNHEY, CDR2 SVGEGT. The CDR3 has 15 residues.

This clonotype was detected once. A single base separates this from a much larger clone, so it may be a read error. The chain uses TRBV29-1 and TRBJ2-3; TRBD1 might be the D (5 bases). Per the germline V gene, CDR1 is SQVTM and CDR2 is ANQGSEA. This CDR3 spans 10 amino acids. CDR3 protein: CSVDTNTQYF. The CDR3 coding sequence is TGCAGCGTGGACACAAATACGCAGTATTTT.

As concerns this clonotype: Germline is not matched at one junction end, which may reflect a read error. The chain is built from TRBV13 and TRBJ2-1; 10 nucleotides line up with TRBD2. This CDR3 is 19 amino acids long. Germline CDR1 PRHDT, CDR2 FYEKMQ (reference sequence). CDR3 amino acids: CASSPPTGTSARNVNEQLF. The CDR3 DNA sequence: TGTGCCAGCAGTCCCCCGACCGGGACTAGCGCCCGAAACGTGAATGAGCAGCTCTTC.

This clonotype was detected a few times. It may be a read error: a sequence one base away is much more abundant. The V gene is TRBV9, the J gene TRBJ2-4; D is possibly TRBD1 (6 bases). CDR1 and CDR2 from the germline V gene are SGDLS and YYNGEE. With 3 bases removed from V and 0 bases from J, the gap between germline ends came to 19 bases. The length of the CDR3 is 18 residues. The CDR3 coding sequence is TGTGCCAGCAGCGCGCCGGATGGTCAGGGGAGAGCCAAAAACATTCAGTACTTC. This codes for CASSAPDGQGRAKNIQYF.

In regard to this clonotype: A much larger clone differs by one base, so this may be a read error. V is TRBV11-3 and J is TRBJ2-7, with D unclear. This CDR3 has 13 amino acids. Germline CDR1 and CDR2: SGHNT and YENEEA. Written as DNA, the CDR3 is TGTGCCACCAGCTTAACACCCAGTGGCGAGCAGCACTTC. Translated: CATSLTPSGEQHF.

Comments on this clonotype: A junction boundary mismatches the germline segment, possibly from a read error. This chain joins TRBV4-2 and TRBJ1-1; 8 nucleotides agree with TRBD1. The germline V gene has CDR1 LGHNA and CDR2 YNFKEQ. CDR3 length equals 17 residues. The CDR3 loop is CANSQKYGQGFWTEAFF. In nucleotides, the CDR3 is TGTGCCAACAGCCAGAAATACGGACAGGGTTTTTGGACTGAAGCTTTCTTT.

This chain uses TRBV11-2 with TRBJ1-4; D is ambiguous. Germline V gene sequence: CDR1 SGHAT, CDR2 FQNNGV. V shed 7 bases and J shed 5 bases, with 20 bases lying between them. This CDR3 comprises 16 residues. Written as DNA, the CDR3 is TGTGCCAGCAACAAGACTCCAAGAGGTACAAATGAAAAACTGTTTTTT. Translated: CASNKTPRGTNEKLFF.

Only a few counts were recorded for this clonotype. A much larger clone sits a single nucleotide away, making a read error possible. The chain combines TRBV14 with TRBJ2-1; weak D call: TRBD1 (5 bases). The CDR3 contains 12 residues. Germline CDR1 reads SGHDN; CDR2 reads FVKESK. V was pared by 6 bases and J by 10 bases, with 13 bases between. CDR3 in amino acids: CASRHWTREQFF. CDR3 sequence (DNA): TGTGCCAGCAGACATTGGACAAGAGAGCAGTTCTTC.

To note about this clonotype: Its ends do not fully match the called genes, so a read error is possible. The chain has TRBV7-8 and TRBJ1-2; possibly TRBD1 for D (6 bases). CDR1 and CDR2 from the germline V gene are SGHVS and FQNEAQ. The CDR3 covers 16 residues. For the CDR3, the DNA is TGTGCCAGCAGCTTAGTATGGGGGCAAGCTAACTATAGCTACACCTTC. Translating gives CASSLVWGQANYSYTF. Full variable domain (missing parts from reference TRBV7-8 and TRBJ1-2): GAGVSQSPRYKVAKRGQDVALRCDPISGHVSLFWYQQALGQGPEFLTYFQNEAQLDKSGLPSDRFFAERPEGSVSTLKIQRTQQEDSAVYLCASSLVWGQANYSYTFGSGTRLTVV.

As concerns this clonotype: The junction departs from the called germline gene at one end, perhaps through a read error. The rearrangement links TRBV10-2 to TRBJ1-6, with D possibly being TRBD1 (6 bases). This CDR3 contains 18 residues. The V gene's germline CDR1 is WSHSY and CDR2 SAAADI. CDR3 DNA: TGCGCTGGCAGTGAGACAAAAACAGGGCTCTCCCATAATTCACCCCTCCACTTT. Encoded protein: CAGSETKTGLSHNSPLHF.

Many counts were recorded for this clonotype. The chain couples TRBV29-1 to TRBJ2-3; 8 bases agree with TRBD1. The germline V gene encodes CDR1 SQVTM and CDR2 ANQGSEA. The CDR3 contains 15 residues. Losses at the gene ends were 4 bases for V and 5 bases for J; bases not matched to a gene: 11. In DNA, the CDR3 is TGCAGCGTTGCGTGGGCAGGGGGCATAGGAGATACGCAGTATTTT. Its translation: CSVAWAGGIGDTQYF.

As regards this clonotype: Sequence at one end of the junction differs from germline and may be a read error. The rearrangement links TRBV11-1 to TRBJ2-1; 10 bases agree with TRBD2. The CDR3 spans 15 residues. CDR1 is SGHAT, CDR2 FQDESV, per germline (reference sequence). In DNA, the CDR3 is TGTGCCAGCAGCAAGGGACTAGCGAAACGGGCTGCGCAGGTCTTC. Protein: CASSKGLAKRAAQVF.

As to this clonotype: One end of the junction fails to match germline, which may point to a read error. The CDR3 coding sequence is TGTGCCAGCACTCTCGACGGTTATAGCAATCAGTCCCAGCATTTT. Its protein is CASTLDGYSNQSQHF. The chain combines TRBV6-2 or TRBV6-3 with TRBJ1-5; D uncertain. Germline assignment: CDR1 MNHEY and CDR2 SVGEGT. CDR3 size: 15 residues.